This TCR beta chain was sequenced for a study of long-term antiretroviral therapy in people with HIV. General observations from the study: Controls showed broader CDR3 length ranges than did the HIV repertoires. Blood draws took place between about 2004 and 2018 and possibly involved older ART regimens.

Trimming removed 4 bases at V and 1 base at J, with 8 bases between. CDR3 length equals 13 residues. CDR1 is SGDLS and CDR2 is YYNGEE in the germline V gene. Run at survey level, the immunoSEQ assay was version v3.0. Data came from immunoSEQ multiplex PCR; TCRdb stores just in-frame clones and leaves some out. The profile covers under 50,000 clones, with around 93% appearing a single time and 2% to 2.5% taken by the ten largest. Notes on this clone: Its cognate antigen is unknown.

Participants living with HIV all received treatment in the United States. This receptor was identified in a man aged 25-45 years with HIV. The source material was unsorted PBMCs, sampled approximately 9.1 years after starting antiretroviral therapy. This chain links TRBV9 with TRBJ1-1; D is undetermined. CDR3 nucleotides: TGTGCCAGCAGCCTCGACGGGAACACTGAAGCTTTCTTT. Its protein product is CASSLDGNTEAFF.